Each of the 9 T cell receptor beta chains below was sequenced from the same sample in a study of blood T cell repertoires in COVID-19. TCRdb's table, derived via immunoSEQ multiplex PCR, lists solely in-frame clones and lacks some. The data contain some 50,000 clones, about 85% of them seen just once; the ten biggest clones take up more than 5%. The sample consisted of peripheral blood. These receptors all come from a man between 35 and 55 years old with active COVID-19.

This clone was counted between two and nine times. The rearrangement links TRBV3-1 (or the pseudogene TRBV3-2) to TRBJ2-3, with 7 positions matching TRBD2. Germline CDR1 reads LGHDT; CDR2 reads YNNKEL (reference sequence). The length of the CDR3 is 17 residues. V lost 0 bases, J lost 1 base, and 7 bases stayed unmatched. Here the CDR3 reads CASSQDRASGGTDTQYF. The CDR3 nucleotides are TGTGCCAGCAGCCAAGACAGGGCTAGCGGCGGCACAGATACGCAGTATTTT.

V and J are TRBV4-1 and TRBJ2-7, with TRBD2 identical over 11 bases. The V gene's germline CDR1 is MGHRA and CDR2 YSYEKL. Trimming at V came to 4 bases and at J to 2 bases, leaving 10 bases not matched to a gene. The CDR3 totals 17 residues. CDR3 sequence reads: CASSPLWTSGSAYEQYF. The CDR3 DNA reads TGCGCCAGCAGCCCCCTATGGACTAGCGGGTCTGCCTACGAGCAGTACTTC.

This chain joins TRBV19 and TRBJ2-3; 8 nucleotides align to TRBD2. V shed 5 bases, J shed 6 bases, and the junction held 10 bases outside the gene matches. This CDR3 contains 15 residues. The germline V gene encodes CDR1 LNHDA and CDR2 SQIVND (reference sequence). This CDR3 is CASSSTSAPPDTQYF. For the CDR3, the DNA is TGTGCCAGTAGTTCGACTAGCGCCCCCCCCGATACGCAGTATTTT.

This rearrangement joins TRBV29-1 to TRBJ1-2; D call uncertain. Trimming removed 8 bases from V and 0 bases from J, with 13 bases in between. This CDR3 has 13 residues. The germline V gene has CDR1 SQVTM and CDR2 ANQGSEA. The CDR3 DNA sequence: TGCAGCTTCCGGGTGGAAGCTAACTATGGCTACACCTTC. The encoded protein is CSFRVEANYGYTF. The variable domain in full, with the rest retrieved from reference TRBV29-1 and TRBJ1-2, is SAVISQKPSRDICQRGTSLTIQCQVDSQVTMMFWYRQQPGQSLTLIATANQGSEATYESGFVIDKFPISRPNLTFSTLTVSNMSPEDSSIYLCSFRVEANYGYTFGSGTRLTVV.

This chain uses TRBV29-1 with TRBJ1-6; possibly TRBD1 for D (5 bases). CDR3 length: 15 residues. Germline V gene sequence: CDR1 SQVTM, CDR2 ANQGSEA. Between the trimmed V and J ends, which lost 3 bases and 6 bases, there was a span of 15 bases. The DNA of the CDR3 is TGCAGCGTTGACTTCGGTGGCGGGGGTAATTCACCCCTCCACTTT. Protein sequence: CSVDFGGGGNSPLHF.

This rearrangement joins TRBV5-1 to TRBJ1-3, with 11 nucleotides matching TRBD1. Germline loops: CDR1 SGHRS, CDR2 YFSETQ. The V and J ends lost 0 bases and 4 bases, in that order; junction bases with no gene match: 3. This CDR3 spans 16 amino acids. This CDR3 reads CASSLAGQGVGNTIYF. CDR3 DNA: TGCGCCAGCAGCTTGGCGGGACAGGGGGTCGGAAACACCATATATTTT.

The gene calls are TRBV28 and TRBJ2-2; TRBD1 is a possible D gene (5 bases). The CDR3 has 13 residues. The germline V gene has CDR1 MDHEN and CDR2 SYDVKM. Trimming pared 6 bases from V and 5 bases from J, leaving 10 bases between. CDR3 sequence reads: CASSSRQTGELFF. For the CDR3, the DNA is TGTGCCAGCAGCAGCAGACAGACCGGGGAGCTGTTTTTT.

This clone was found a few times. The rearrangement joins TRBV6-1 to TRBJ2-2; D not certain. This CDR3 spans 14 amino acids. Trimming cost V 2 bases and J 5 bases, with 9 bases left between them. Germline V gives CDR1 MNHNS, CDR2 SASEGT. The CDR3 loop reads CASSEMWPTGELFF. The CDR3 DNA is TGTGCCAGCAGTGAAATGTGGCCTACCGGGGAGCTGTTTTTT.

The chain joins TRBV7-8 to TRBJ1-1; D is perhaps TRBD1 (5 bases). With 8 bases removed from V and 2 bases from J, the gap between germline ends came to 15 bases. The germline V gene encodes CDR1 SGHVS and CDR2 FQNEAQ. The CDR3 loop spans 14 amino acids. CDR3 residues: CASGLGGSNTEAFF. CDR3 DNA sequence: TGTGCCAGCGGGCTCGGGGGGAGCAACACTGAAGCTTTCTTT.